One sample yielded the 11 T cell receptor beta chains listed below, sequenced in a study of T cell changes during pregnancy in multiple sclerosis. The repertoire was sequenced with immunoSEQ multiplex PCR; TCRdb's copy has only in-frame clones and lacks some. The sample has about 87,000 clones; 85% to 95% are singletons. Sequences were derived from peripheral blood, sampled in the third trimester of pregnancy. The source of these receptors is a female donor in good health, enrolled as a control in a pregnancy study.

V and J are TRBV7-9 and TRBJ1-3, with D tentatively TRBD1 (5 bases). The V gene's germline CDR1 is SEHNR and CDR2 FQNEAQ (reference sequence). The ends were cut back, 5 bases at V and 0 bases at J, with 11 bases in the middle. This CDR3 region has 15 residues. DNA for the CDR3: TGTGCCAGCAGCCCAGGGCGCACCTCTGGAAACACCATATATTTT. This translates into CASSPGRTSGNTIYF.

The CDR3 loop is CASSLARVGYTF. The CDR3 DNA is TGTGCCAGCAGCTTAGCGAGGGTTGGCTACACCTTC. This rearrangement joins TRBV7-9 to TRBJ1-2; D remains ambiguous. The V and J ends lost 0 bases and 7 bases respectively, with 6 bases between them. CDR1 is SEHNR, CDR2 FQNEAQ, per germline (reference sequence). CDR3 length equals 12 residues.

The chain has TRBV6-1 and TRBJ2-5, with TRBD1 as a possible D gene (5 bases). V lost 6 bases and J lost 4, with 9 bases in between. The CDR3 runs 12 residues. The germline gives CDR1 MNHNS, CDR2 SASEGT. The CDR3 DNA reads TGTGCCAGCAGGGTAGGGGTAGAGACCCAGTACTTC. Residues: CASRVGVETQYF.

This sequence joins TRBV27 and TRBJ1-5; D not resolved. V gave up 4 bases and J gave up 3 bases, with 7 bases separating them. This CDR3 region has 13 residues. CDR1 is MNHEY, CDR2 SMNVEV, per germline (reference sequence). CDR3 sequence (DNA): TGTGCCAGCAGTTCGCAGTTCAATCAGCCCCAGCATTTT. Protein: CASSSQFNQPQHF.

CDR3 region: CASSQAHLNTGELFF. The CDR3 DNA follows: TGCGCCAGCAGCCAAGCACACCTGAACACCGGGGAGCTGTTTTTT. V and J are TRBV4-1 and TRBJ2-2, with unresolved D. The CDR3 is 15 amino acids. CDR1 and CDR2 (germline): MGHRA, YSYEKL. V was clipped by 1 base and J by 1 base, with 7 bases between them.

The CDR3 coding sequence is TGTGCCGGCAGTGGAGGGACTAGCGATTACAATGAGCAGTTCTTC. It codes for CAGSGGTSDYNEQFF. The V call is TRBV10-3, the J call TRBJ2-1, with 10 bases aligning to TRBD2. Germline V gives CDR1 ENHRY, CDR2 SYGVKD. The V gene end was trimmed by 11 bases and the J gene end by 4 bases; junction bases not matched to a gene: 11. The CDR3 is made up of 15 amino acids.

The chain employs TRBV27 and TRBJ2-1; 7 nucleotides match TRBD1. The CDR3 is made up of 14 amino acids. After removal of 3 bases from V and 10 bases from J, the junction contained 9 bases not matched to a gene. The germline V gene has CDR1 MNHEY and CDR2 SMNVEV (reference sequence). CDR3 loop: CASSLSRGLGEQFF. The DNA of the CDR3 is TGTGCCAGCAGTTTGAGTAGGGGGCTAGGAGAGCAGTTCTTC.

The chain carries TRBV5-4 and TRBJ2-2; TRBD2 matches at 9 bases. CDR3 length: 17 amino acids. The trim removed 5 bases at V and 6 bases at J, leaving 14 bases unmatched. Germline V gives CDR1 SGHNT, CDR2 YYREEE (reference sequence). This CDR3 reads CASSQGASGNRAGELFF. As DNA, the CDR3 is TGTGCCAGCAGTCAAGGGGCTAGCGGGAATAGGGCCGGGGAGCTGTTTTTT.

The J gene is TRBJ2-7, the V gene TRBV5-4; TRBD1 is a possible D gene (5 bases). CDR1 is SGHNT and CDR2 is YYREEE in the germline V gene (reference sequence). The CDR3 is 15 residues long. Trimming removed 3 bases from V and 4 bases from J, with 17 bases in between. This chain's CDR3 is CASSSDGQPGYEQYF. DNA of the CDR3: TGTGCCAGCAGCTCGGACGGACAACCAGGATACGAGCAGTACTTC.

V usage is TRBV21-1 and J usage is TRBJ2-6; TRBD1, the table's D call, lacks a check against the DNA. TRBV21-1 constitutes a pseudogene. The CDR3 length is 18 residues. CDR3 residues: CASSKFRPAGAGANVLTF. CDR3 nucleotide sequence: TGTGCCAGCAGCAAATTTAGGCCTGCAGGGGCTGGGGCCAACGTCCTGACTTTC.

V and J are TRBV28 and TRBJ2-7; 11 bases fit TRBD2. The CDR3 is 14 amino acids. The germline V gene has CDR1 MDHEN and CDR2 SYDVKM. The V segment lost 7 bases and the J segment 3 bases; nucleotides outside the gene matches: 5. This chain's CDR3 is CASTTGTSGYEQYF. In DNA form, the CDR3 reads TGTGCCAGCACCACCGGGACTAGCGGCTACGAGCAGTACTTC.